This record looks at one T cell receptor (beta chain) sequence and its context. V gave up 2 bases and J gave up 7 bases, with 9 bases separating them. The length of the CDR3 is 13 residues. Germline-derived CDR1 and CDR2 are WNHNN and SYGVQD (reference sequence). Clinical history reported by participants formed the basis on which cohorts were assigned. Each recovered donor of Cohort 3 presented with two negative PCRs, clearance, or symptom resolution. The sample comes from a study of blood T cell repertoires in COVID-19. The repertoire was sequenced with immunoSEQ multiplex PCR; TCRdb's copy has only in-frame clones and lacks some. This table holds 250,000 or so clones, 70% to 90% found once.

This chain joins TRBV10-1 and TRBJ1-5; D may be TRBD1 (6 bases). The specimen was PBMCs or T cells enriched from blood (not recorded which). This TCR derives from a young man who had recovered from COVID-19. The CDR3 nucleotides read TGCGCCAGCAGTGAGATCCAGGGGCAGCCCCAGCATTTT. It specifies CASSEIQGQPQHF.